This entry describes one T cell receptor beta chain. Trimming removed 4 bases from V and 5 bases from J; junction bases left unmatched: 6. This CDR3 has 14 residues. CDR1 is SGHTA, CDR2 FQGNSA, per germline. This sample is part of a study of T cell changes during pregnancy in multiple sclerosis. The protocol was immunoSEQ multiplex PCR, while the TCRdb copy is restricted to in-frame clones and leaves out a portion. In the table there are almost 35,000 clones, about nine tenths of which are singletons. This chain joins TRBV7-2 and TRBJ2-5, with 8 bases matching TRBD2. Sample: peripheral blood, taken in the second trimester of pregnancy. The TCR originated in a female donor in good health, enrolled as a control in a pregnancy study. CDR3 residues: CASSSYGGVETQYF. CDR3 bases: TGTGCCAGCAGCTCATACGGGGGGGTGGAGACCCAGTACTTC.